This T cell receptor beta chain was identified during a study of shared clonotypes between healthy human individuals. Study-wide results and limits: Sharing across a few donors was seen in around 5% of naive CD4 clonotypes.

A note on this clone: Antigen specificity is unknown.

V was shortened by 2 bases and J by 0 bases, with 10 bases between the two germline ends. Germline CDR1 MNHNS, CDR2 SASEGT. The CDR3 has 15 residues. TCRdb keeps only in-frame clones here, not all; method: immunoSEQ multiplex PCR. The data hold about 1.1 million clones, with roughly 80% observed a single time. Sequencing was performed on memory CD4+ T cells from PBMCs. The sample's subset: CD45RA-negative fraction. This clonotype was obtained from a man between 18 and 29 years old in good health. Some clones in this sample may be carry-over from other donors' samples. This chain joins TRBV6-1 and TRBJ1-2, with D hard to call. This CDR3 is CASSERRITNYGYTF. For the CDR3, the DNA is TGTGCCAGCAGTGAACGGCGGATTACTAACTATGGCTACACCTTC.